The 22 T cell receptor beta chains below come from one sample, sequenced in a study of graft-versus-host responses after intestinal transplantation. TCRdb keeps only in-frame clones here, not all; method: immunoSEQ multiplex PCR. The sample consists of approximately 86,000 clones, 85% to 95% of them appearing once. Their target antigens are unknown. This sample comprised unstimulated CD8+ T cells sorted from spleen or lymph node cells, obtained before transplant. These receptors came from a human donor who was the organ donor for an intestinal transplant.

This sequence joins TRBV5-1 and TRBJ2-3; TRBD2 agrees at 9 bases. The V segment lost 3 bases and the J segment 1 base; nucleotides outside the gene matches: 3. CDR3 length: 15 residues. CDR1 and CDR2 from the germline V gene are SGHRS and YFSETQ. The CDR3 DNA reads TGCGCCAGCAGCTCCTGGACTAGCGGCACAGATACGCAGTATTTT. Amino acid sequence: CASSSWTSGTDTQYF.

This CDR3 is CASRHQAWDTVVYEQYF. CDR3 DNA sequence: TGTGCCAGCAGACACCAAGCATGGGACACGGTCGTCTACGAGCAGTACTTC. The chain recombines TRBV2 with TRBJ2-7, with D perhaps TRBD1 (6 bases). Germline V CDR1 and CDR2: SNHLY, FYNNEI. The V end was cut by 6 bases, the J end by 3 bases, with 24 bases between. There are 17 residues in the CDR3.

The chain has TRBV5-4 and TRBJ2-7; TRBD2 might be the D (5 bases). This CDR3 comprises 12 residues. CDR1 is SGHNT and CDR2 is YYREEE in the germline V gene (reference sequence). Trimming cost V 1 base and J 7 bases, with 9 bases left between them. The CDR3 sequence is CASSLFTGEQYF. The CDR3 DNA reads TGTGCCAGCAGCTTGTTTACGGGGGAGCAGTACTTC. The full variable domain, rest sourced from reference TRBV5-4 and TRBJ2-7, is ETGVTQSPTHLIKTRGQQVTLRCSSQSGHNTVSWYQQALGQGPQFIFQYYREEENGRGNFPPRFSGLQFPNYSSELNVNALELDDSALYLCASSLFTGEQYFGPGTRLTVT.

V gene TRBV7-6 combines with J gene TRBJ1-3, with 9 bases that match TRBD1. V lost 4 bases, J lost 3 bases, and 1 base stayed unmatched. The length of the CDR3 is 14 residues. Germline V gene data show CDR1 as SGHVS and CDR2 as FNYEAQ. The CDR3 is CASSSTGGGNTIYF. CDR3 nucleotides: TGTGCCAGCAGCTCGACAGGGGGTGGAAACACCATATATTTT.

The gene calls are TRBV18 and TRBJ1-1; D is unresolved. Germline CDR1 and CDR2: KGHSH and LQKENI. Trimming took 2 bases from V and 8 from J, leaving 12 bases between them. The CDR3 is 13 amino acids. This CDR3 reads CASSPDIQPEAFF. The CDR3 DNA sequence: TGTGCCAGCTCACCAGATATACAACCCGAAGCTTTCTTT.

This clone came up once. The chain couples TRBV9 to TRBJ2-3, with D possibly being TRBD1 (6 bases). Germline CDR1 is SGDLS and CDR2 is YYNGEE. The length of the CDR3 is 14 residues. V lost 2 bases, J lost 5 bases, and 12 bases lay in between. CDR3 sequence reads: CASSVGTPRDTQYF. The CDR3 bases are TGTGCCAGCAGCGTTGGGACACCTCGAGATACGCAGTATTTT.

The genes are TRBV2 and TRBJ2-7; D not certain. The CDR3 covers 12 residues. V lost 4 bases and J 4 bases, leaving 8 bases between the germline ends. Per the germline V gene, CDR1 is SNHLY and CDR2 is FYNNEI. The CDR3 DNA reads as TGTGCCAGCAGTGGAGGAATATACGAGCAGTACTTC. It encodes CASSGGIYEQYF.

The gene calls are TRBV5-4 and TRBJ1-3; TRBD1 agrees at 7 bases. The CDR3 consists of 14 residues. The trim removed 1 base at V and 3 bases at J, leaving 1 base unmatched. Germline assignment: CDR1 SGHNT and CDR2 YYREEE (reference sequence). The CDR3 nucleotides are TGTGCCAGCAGCTTGACAGGGGATGGAAACACCATATATTTT. Its protein is CASSLTGDGNTIYF.

This chain connects TRBV2 to TRBJ1-1, with a weak D call TRBD1 (6 bases). Trimming took 11 bases from V and 1 from J, leaving 17 bases between them. The CDR3 runs 14 residues. The germline V gene has CDR1 SNHLY and CDR2 FYNNEI. CDR3 in amino acids: CAGSTGPQNTEAFF. Written as DNA, the CDR3 is TGTGCCGGCTCTACAGGGCCCCAGAACACTGAAGCTTTCTTT. The variable domain in full, with the rest retrieved from reference TRBV2 and TRBJ1-1, is EPEVTQTPSHQVTQMGQEVILRCVPISNHLYFYWYRQILGQKVEFLVSFYNNEISEKSEIFDDQFSVERPDGSNFTLKIRSTKLEDSAMYFCAGSTGPQNTEAFFGQGTRLTVV.

V and J are TRBV9 and TRBJ2-7; a possible D gene is TRBD2 (5 bases). The germline V gene has CDR1 SGDLS and CDR2 YYNGEE. The CDR3 spans 12 residues. Trimming cost V 4 bases and J 3 bases, with 8 bases left between them. CDR3: CASSSRDYEQYF. CDR3 nucleotide sequence: TGTGCCAGCAGCTCCCGGGACTACGAGCAGTACTTC.

The rearrangement links TRBV7-9 to TRBJ1-4; D is ambiguous. Looked up from germline, CDR1 is SEHNR and CDR2 is FQNEAQ (reference sequence). V shed 5 bases and J shed 3 bases, with 16 bases lying between them. This CDR3 is 16 amino acids long. DNA of the CDR3: TGTGCCAGCAGCCAAGACCCCCGTGAGGCTAATGAAAAACTGTTTTTT. Amino acid sequence: CASSQDPREANEKLFF.

The chain joins TRBV29-1 to TRBJ1-1; no firm D call. Trimming took off 7 bases at V and 1 base at J, with 7 bases between the two ends. The CDR3 consists of 11 residues. Germline V gene sequence: CDR1 SQVTM, CDR2 ANQGSEA. CDR3: CSGGGNTEAFF. The DNA of the CDR3 is TGCAGCGGAGGCGGGAACACTGAAGCTTTCTTT.

This clone has only one observation. The J gene is TRBJ1-1, the V gene TRBV19; 7 nucleotides align to TRBD1. This CDR3 is built from 16 residues. CDR1 and CDR2 from the germline V gene are LNHDA and SQIVND (reference sequence). V was clipped by 6 bases and J by 0 bases; unmatched bases: 10. In DNA form, the CDR3 reads TGTGCCAGTAGCCTGGAAGAGGGGGCCGTGAACACTGAAGCTTTCTTT. Encoded protein: CASSLEEGAVNTEAFF.

Concerning this clone: The conserved phenylalanine or tryptophan is not found at the CDR3 terminus, so this likely reflects a read error. The V gene is TRBV12-5, the J gene TRBJ1-2; 9 bases are shared with TRBD1. V lost 5 bases and J lost 7; bases outside the gene matches: 2. Per germline, CDR1 LGHNT and CDR2 FRNRAP. CDR3 length: 12 residues. Here the CDR3 reads CASGGTGSGYTL. The CDR3 bases are TGTGCTAGTGGTGGGACAGGGTCTGGCTACACCCTC.

CDR3: CAWRFSGGYNEQFF. The CDR3 region has the DNA TGTGCCTGGAGGTTTAGCGGGGGCTACAATGAGCAGTTCTTC. This chain uses TRBV30 with TRBJ2-1; 9 bases line up with TRBD2. Germline assignment: CDR1 GTSNPN and CDR2 SVGIG (reference sequence). Unmatched junction bases numbered 3, after V lost 3 bases and J lost 3 bases. The CDR3 length is 14 residues.

The V and J genes are TRBV28 and TRBJ1-1; D is undetermined. The V gene's germline CDR1 is MDHEN and CDR2 SYDVKM. V was shortened by 8 bases and J by 0 bases, with 10 bases between the two germline ends. The CDR3 has 13 amino acids. CDR3 loop: CASGYSMNTEAFF. DNA of the CDR3: TGTGCCAGCGGTTATTCCATGAACACTGAAGCTTTCTTT.

The J gene is TRBJ1-2, the V gene TRBV5-5; D is possibly TRBD1 (5 bases). Germline V CDR1 and CDR2: SGHKS, YYEKEE (reference sequence). The CDR3 totals 14 residues. The V and J ends lost 5 bases and 7 bases respectively, with 18 bases between them. The CDR3 nucleotides are TGTGCCAGCAGTCCGGGGGTCCAAAGCGGTGGCTACACCTTC. This gives the protein CASSPGVQSGGYTF.

This clone was detected only once. The chain links TRBV4-3 to TRBJ1-4; D ambiguous. V lost 0 bases to trimming and J lost 4 bases, with 9 bases between them. CDR1 and CDR2 from the germline V gene are LGHNA and YSLEER. CDR3 size: 15 residues. The DNA of the CDR3 is TGCGCCAGCAGCCAAGAATACGGTCATAATGAAAAACTGTTTTTT. Translated, it gives CASSQEYGHNEKLFF.

The V call is TRBV27, the J call TRBJ2-7, with 9 bases aligning to TRBD1. Trimming took 11 bases from V and 2 from J; bases not matched to a gene: 4. The CDR3 runs to 12 residues. Per germline, CDR1 MNHEY and CDR2 SMNVEV (reference sequence). The CDR3 loop reads CAVRDRAYEQYF. The CDR3 region has the DNA TGTGCCGTCCGGGACAGGGCCTACGAGCAGTACTTC.

V usage is TRBV27 and J usage is TRBJ2-3; the match to TRBD1 covers 9 bases. The CDR3 has 16 residues. Germline values: CDR1 MNHEY, CDR2 SMNVEV (reference sequence). V was pared by 2 bases and J by 1 base, with 4 bases of the junction left unmatched. The CDR3 DNA is TGTGCCAGCAGTTTAGACAGGGGGTCTCGCACAGATACGCAGTATTTT. Encoded protein: CASSLDRGSRTDTQYF.

The chain recombines TRBV5-1 with TRBJ2-3; D remains unclear. The CDR3 has 15 amino acids. Looked up from germline, CDR1 is SGHRS and CDR2 is YFSETQ. Trimming removed 4 bases from V and 1 base from J, with 13 bases in between. CDR3 sequence reads: CASSPRRSGTDTQYF. The CDR3 nucleotides read TGCGCCAGCAGCCCTAGGCGGTCGGGCACAGATACGCAGTATTTT.

This sequence joins TRBV19 and TRBJ2-1, with a weak D call TRBD2 (5 bases). CDR1 and CDR2 (germline): LNHDA, SQIVND (reference sequence). The CDR3 runs to 14 residues. V lost 3 bases and J 8 bases, leaving 14 bases between the germline ends. The CDR3 nucleotides are TGTGCCAGTAGTATGGGAGTTTTTAGCGATGAGCAGTTCTTC. It specifies CASSMGVFSDEQFF.